The rows below give T cell receptor beta chains drawn from one sample of a study of neoadjuvant anti-PD-1 for oral cavity cancer. Clones were read by immunoSEQ multiplex PCR, and TCRdb kept only the in-frame ones, dropping some. Altogether about 14,000 clones are present, roughly three quarters being singletons, with the ten largest covering 2.4%. Sequencing used PBMCs, obtained after nivolumab (anti-PD-1) treatment. Every receptor here comes from a person between 40 and 79 years old with oral cavity squamous cell carcinoma. Each CDR3 is given with its conserved first and last residue. The order of the fields is D gene, clone size, J gene, V gene, CDR3 protein, CDR3 DNA. D genes are given only for firm matches. Not every row has a clone size; where given, it reads once, few, many or a size class.

- | - | TRBJ1-3 | TRBV6-5 | CASSYSIAAGGNTIYF | TGTGCCAGCAGTTACTCTATTGCTGCCGGAGGAAACACCATATATTTT
- | - | TRBJ1-1 | TRBV11-2 | CASSSIQGGALNTEAFF | TGTGCCAGCAGCTCTATACAGGGTGGGGCCTTGAACACTGAAGCTTTCTTT
- | - | TRBJ2-7 | TRBV4-2 | CASSQEGSRAYEQYF | TGTGCCAGCAGCCAAGAAGGGAGCCGAGCCTACGAGCAGTACTTC
TRBD1 | - | TRBJ1-1 | TRBV10-3 | CAVTGDTEAFF | TGTGCCGTTACAGGGGACACTGAAGCTTTCTTT
TRBD1 | - | TRBJ1-2 | TRBV11-1 | CASSLEDRTGSGYTF | TGTGCCAGCAGCCTAGAGGACAGGACCGGGAGTGGCTACACCTTC
- | - | TRBJ1-1 | TRBV7-9 | CASSLGWGGTEAFF | TGTGCCAGCAGCTTAGGTTGGGGGGGCACTGAAGCTTTCTTT
- | few | TRBJ2-7 | TRBV2 | CASRVGTISPYEQYF | TGTGCCAGCAGGGTCGGGACGATATCCCCCTACGAGCAGTACTTC
TRBD1 | - | TRBJ1-1 | TRBV28 | CASSRAGTGNTEAFF | TGTGCCAGCAGTCGAGCCGGGACAGGGAACACTGAAGCTTTCTTT
- | once | TRBJ2-6 | TRBV4-1 | CASRGRDISGANVLTF | TGCGCCAGCAGAGGCAGGGATATCTCTGGGGCCAACGTCCTGACTTTC
TRBD1 | few | TRBJ1-6 | TRBV19 | CASSQTGGGNSPLHF | TGTGCCAGTAGTCAAACAGGGGGCGGTAATTCACCCCTCCACTTT
TRBD1 | few | TRBJ1-1 | TRBV10-1 | CASSAENRGYTEAFF | TGCGCCAGCAGTGCCGAAAACAGGGGGTACACTGAAGCTTTCTTT
TRBD1 | - | TRBJ1-2 | TRBV4-1 | CASSQLQGAGYGYTF | TGCGCCAGCAGCCAACTCCAGGGGGCTGGCTATGGCTACACCTTC
- | - | TRBJ2-5 | TRBV9 | CASSVAGIRGRETQYF | TGTGCCAGCAGCGTAGCGGGCATACGGGGTCGGGAGACCCAGTACTTC
- | few | TRBJ2-7 | TRBV7-8 | CASSLSGHSYEQYF | TGTGCCAGCAGCTTATCAGGACACTCCTACGAGCAGTACTTC
- | - | TRBJ2-5 | TRBV14 | CASSQVARGQYF | TGTGCCAGCAGCCAAGTGGCCCGGGGGCAGTACTTC
- | - | TRBJ2-5 | TRBV18 | CASSLTVGQETQYF | TGTGCCAGCTCACTCACGGTAGGCCAAGAGACCCAGTACTTC
- | - | TRBJ2-7 | TRBV7-6 | CASSLVGSAGEQYF | TGTGCCAGCAGCTTAGTTGGTAGTGCAGGCGAGCAGTACTTC
TRBD2 | few | TRBJ2-5 | TRBV5-1 | CASSLVLAGVQETQYF | TGCGCCAGCAGCTTGGTTCTAGCGGGGGTCCAAGAGACCCAGTACTTC
- | few | TRBJ2-2 | TRBV18 | CASSPIRVGHGNTGELFF | TGTGCCAGCTCACCAATACGAGTAGGACATGGGAACACCGGGGAGCTGTTTTTT
TRBD2 | - | TRBJ2-5 | TRBV5-1 | CASSLGLAGGQETQYF | TGCGCCAGCAGCTTAGGATTAGCGGGGGGCCAAGAGACCCAGTACTTC
TRBD1 | once | TRBJ2-5 | TRBV27 | CASSSTGGGGETQYF | TGTGCCAGCAGTTCGACAGGGGGAGGAGGGGAGACCCAGTACTTC
- | - | TRBJ1-5 | TRBV2 | CASTRDRNQPQHF | TGTGCCAGCACTAGAGACAGGAATCAGCCCCAGCATTTT
- | - | TRBJ2-2 | TRBV11-2 | CASSLEGPGISGELFF | TGTGCCAGCAGCTTAGAAGGTCCAGGGATATCCGGGGAGCTGTTTTTT
- | - | TRBJ1-2 | TRBV30 | CAFGNYGYTF | TGTGCCTTCGGGAACTATGGCTACACCTTC
- | - | TRBJ2-2 | TRBV21-1 | CASVPGRTHTGELFF | TGTGCCAGCGTACCGGGACGGACCCACACCGGGGAGCTGTTTTTT
- | few | TRBJ1-2 | TRBV6-5 | CASSYGAGIYGYTF | TGTGCCAGCAGTTACGGAGCGGGGATCTATGGCTACACCTTC
TRBD2 | - | TRBJ2-2 | TRBV5-4 | CASSLGLAGGRAGELFF | TGTGCCAGCAGCTTGGGACTAGCGGGAGGCCGCGCCGGGGAGCTGTTTTTT
- | - | TRBJ1-5 | TRBV10-3 | CAISDQHSNQPQHF | TGTGCCATCAGTGACCAACACAGCAATCAGCCCCAGCATTTT
TRBD1 | - | TRBJ1-5 | TRBV28 | CASSLWQLRGGQPQHF | TGTGCCAGCAGTTTATGGCAGCTCAGGGGGGGTCAGCCCCAGCATTTT
TRBD1 | - | TRBJ1-6 | TRBV4-1 | CASSQEGTGGQPRRLHF | TGCGCCAGCAGCCAAGAGGGGACAGGGGGCCAGCCCCGTCGCCTCCACTTT
- | - | TRBJ1-2 | TRBV27 | CASSLKGAGGYGYTF | TGTGCCAGCAGTTTAAAAGGGGCTGGTGGGTATGGCTACACCTTC
- | - | TRBJ2-7 | TRBV15 | CATIWGSPYEQYF | TGTGCCACCATCTGGGGGAGTCCGTACGAGCAGTACTTC
TRBD1 | - | TRBJ2-7 | TRBV10-2 | CASSDGTVHEQYF | TGCGCCAGCAGTGATGGGACAGTTCACGAGCAGTACTTC
- | - | TRBJ1-5 | TRBV4-1 | CASSLPGGQPQHF | TGCGCCAGCAGCCTCCCCGGGGGTCAGCCCCAGCATTTT
- | few | TRBJ2-7 | TRBV27 | CASSAGTREYF | TGTGCCAGCAGTGCAGGGACCCGGGAGTACTTC
- | - | TRBJ1-1 | TRBV6-1 | CASSGQEYTEAFF | TGTGCCAGCAGTGGGCAGGAATACACTGAAGCTTTCTTT
- | - | TRBJ1-1 | TRBV5-1 | CASRFSAETEAFF | TGCGCCAGCAGATTTTCAGCGGAGACTGAAGCTTTCTTT
- | - | TRBJ2-2 | TRBV6-5 | CASSSRVETGELFF | TGTGCCAGCAGTTCACGGGTCGAAACCGGGGAGCTGTTTTTT
TRBD1 | - | TRBJ1-4 | TRBV18 | CASSSGGANEKLFF | TGTGCCAGCTCATCAGGGGGAGCTAATGAAAAACTGTTTTTT
- | - | TRBJ1-2 | TRBV25-1 | CASSVSVPAGYTF | TGTGCCAGCAGCGTATCCGTGCCAGCAGGCTACACCTTC
- | - | TRBJ1-2 | TRBV5-6 | CASSPNGADYYGYTF | TGTGCCAGCAGCCCCAACGGAGCCGATTACTATGGCTACACCTTC
TRBD1 | - | TRBJ1-1 | TRBV7-8 | CASSPWGQGRLNTEAFF | TGTGCCAGCAGCCCTTGGGGACAGGGTAGATTGAACACTGAAGCTTTCTTT
TRBD1 | - | TRBJ1-4 | TRBV5-8 | CASSGTGRGREKLFF | TGTGCCAGCAGCGGGACAGGGCGAGGGAGGGAAAAACTGTTTTTT
TRBD2 | - | TRBJ2-3 | TRBV2 | CASSEALGGGGDTQYF | TGTGCCAGCAGTGAAGCGCTTGGCGGGGGGGGAGATACGCAGTATTTT
- | - | TRBJ2-7 | TRBV27 | CASSPGSELVLAYEQYF | TGTGCCAGCAGTCCCGGGTCGGAACTAGTTCTTGCTTACGAGCAGTACTTC